The 10 T cell receptor beta chains below were found in one sample sequenced in a study of T cell repertoires in cytomegalovirus infection. From the reads, TCRdb called clonotypes with MiXCR, one entry per CDR3 protein. The sample comprises some 400,000 distinct CDR3 sequences, about a sixth of which are singletons, and 7.5% to 9.5% rests with the top ten. Sequencing was done on a sample of PBMCs. The source is a human donor in good health (CMV status not recorded). Some clones in this sample may be carry-over from other donors' samples.

The V and J genes are TRBV7-6 and TRBJ1-5; no clear D. The V gene lost 1 base and the J gene lost 9 bases, with 10 bases spanning the gap. CDR1 SGHVS and CDR2 FNYEAQ come from the germline V gene. The CDR3 covers 13 residues. CDR3 region: CASSLDDVRPQHF. The DNA of the CDR3 is TGTGCCAGCAGCTTAGATGACGTTCGGCCCCAGCATTTT.

This clonotype was recorded many times. This rearrangement joins TRBV7-2 to TRBJ1-6; D unresolved. V was cut by 6 bases and J by 8 bases, with 8 bases left in between. From germline, CDR1 is SGHTA and CDR2 FQGNSA. This CDR3 is built from 12 residues. The CDR3 protein is CASRLTDSPLHF. CDR3 in DNA: TGTGCCAGCAGACTTACCGATTCACCCCTCCACTTT.

This clonotype appeared many times. The genes are TRBV7-2 and TRBJ2-5; D not certain. The germline CDR1 and CDR2 sequences are SGHTA and FQGNSA. This CDR3 spans 13 amino acids. Trimming removed 3 bases at V and 7 bases at J, with 12 bases between. CDR3 loop: CASSLLPKGTQYF. CDR3 nucleotides: TGTGCCAGCAGCTTGTTGCCGAAAGGGACCCAGTACTTC.

The sample holds many counts of this clonotype. The chain has TRBV7-2 and TRBJ2-3; D gene unclear. V dropped 6 bases and J dropped 2 bases, with 9 bases sitting between them. CDR1 is SGHTA, CDR2 FQGNSA, per germline. The CDR3 covers 13 residues. CDR3 region: CASSGRVTDTQYF. The CDR3 DNA reads TGTGCCAGCAGTGGACGGGTCACAGATACGCAGTATTTT.

V and J are TRBV7-9 and TRBJ1-1; the D gene is possibly TRBD1 (6 bases). V was cut by 2 bases and J by 7 bases, with 14 bases left in between. The CDR3 totals 14 residues. Germline lookup yields CDR1 SEHNR and CDR2 FQNEAQ (reference sequence). The CDR3 nucleotides read TGTGCCAGCAGCTTATTAGGGGGAATTGTTGAAGCTTTCTTT. This gives the protein CASSLLGGIVEAFF.

This chain joins TRBV25-1 and TRBJ1-6, with TRBD1 as a possible D gene (5 bases). The CDR3 runs 15 residues. V was cut by 2 bases and J by 5 bases, with 10 bases left in between. Germline CDR1 MGHDK, CDR2 SYGVNS. CDR3 sequence reads: CASSEGWTNNSPLHF. As DNA, the CDR3 is TGTGCCAGCAGTGAAGGATGGACAAATAATTCACCCCTCCACTTT.

This clonotype was detected ten times or more. The CDR3 spells CASSLGATQYF. The CDR3 coding sequence is TGTGCCAGCAGCTTAGGGGCGACGCAGTATTTT. The chain carries TRBV7-2 and TRBJ2-3; D not resolved. The CDR3 has 11 residues. From germline, CDR1 is SGHTA and CDR2 FQGNSA. V was shortened by 1 base and J by 9 bases, with 5 bases between the two germline ends.

This clonotype has only a few counts. The chain carries TRBV20-1 and TRBJ2-2, with TRBD2 as a possible D gene (5 bases). Germline CDR1 is DFQATT and CDR2 is SNEGSKA (reference sequence). Trimming pared 1 base from V and 6 bases from J, leaving 15 bases between. This CDR3 is 15 amino acids long. This CDR3 reads CSARGPSGSPGELFF. CDR3 in DNA: TGCAGTGCTAGAGGTCCGAGCGGTTCCCCCGGGGAGCTGTTTTTT.

The sample holds many counts of this clonotype. The rearrangement uses TRBV10-3 and TRBJ1-2; 10 bases map to TRBD1. V was pared by 0 bases and J by 8 bases, with 9 bases of the junction left unmatched. Germline V lookup: CDR1 ENHRY, CDR2 SYGVKD. The CDR3 is made up of 16 amino acids. The CDR3 bases are TGTGCCATCAGTGAGTCGGATACGACAGGGGGCTCCGGCTACACCTTC. Its protein product is CAISESDTTGGSGYTF.

This chain joins TRBV20-1 and TRBJ1-6; a possible D gene is TRBD1 (6 bases). Germline values: CDR1 DFQATT, CDR2 SNEGSKA (reference sequence). The length of the CDR3 is 15 residues. V lost 4 bases, J lost 5 bases, and 15 bases lay in between. CDR3 DNA: TGCAGTGCTACTCAAGGACAGAAAGATAATTCACCCCTCCACTTT. Residues: CSATQGQKDNSPLHF.